The entry below describes one TCR beta chain. The antigen is unknown. The sample belongs to a study of CD8 T cells in ankylosing spondylitis. This CDR3 is 14 amino acids long. V shed 4 bases and J shed 7 bases, with 14 bases lying between them. Study-level results: Clones linked with disease were CD8+ and fairly uncommon in the peripheral blood. A TCR beta motif of eight or nine highly homologous variants seemed to mark ankylosing spondylitis blood. Past studies reported some motif variants in reactive arthritis synovial fluid and blood.

Quantitative 5'-RACE with molecular barcodes was used to make the TCR beta libraries. TCRdb re-analysed the 5' RACE reads in MiXCR, keeping a single row per CDR3 protein. This sample has 250,000 or so distinct CDR3 sequences, with roughly a quarter found just once. The sequenced material came from blood, either unsorted or a sorted T cell fraction (not recorded which). The sequence was collected from a male donor with ankylosing spondylitis or in good health (not recorded which). J is TRBJ1-5 and V is TRBV12-3 or TRBV12-4; weak D call: TRBD1 (5 bases). CDR3 coding DNA: TGTGCCAGCAGTTCCGGCGGGGGACGGCAGCCCCAGCATTTT. It codes for CASSSGGGRQPQHF.